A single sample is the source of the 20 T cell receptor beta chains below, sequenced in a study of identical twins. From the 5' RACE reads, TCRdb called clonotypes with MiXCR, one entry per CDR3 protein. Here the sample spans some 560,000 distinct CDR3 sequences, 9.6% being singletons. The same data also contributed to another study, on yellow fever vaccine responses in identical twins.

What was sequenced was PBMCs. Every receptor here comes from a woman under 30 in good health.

CDR3 region: CASSQDRTLNSPLHF. In nucleotides, the CDR3 is TGCGCCAGCAGCCAAGATCGGACCCTTAATTCACCCCTCCACTTT. The chain combines TRBV4-1 with TRBJ1-6, with unresolved D. The CDR3 runs to 15 residues. The germline V gene has CDR1 MGHRA and CDR2 YSYEKL. The ends were cut back, 0 bases at V and 6 bases at J, with 9 bases in the middle.

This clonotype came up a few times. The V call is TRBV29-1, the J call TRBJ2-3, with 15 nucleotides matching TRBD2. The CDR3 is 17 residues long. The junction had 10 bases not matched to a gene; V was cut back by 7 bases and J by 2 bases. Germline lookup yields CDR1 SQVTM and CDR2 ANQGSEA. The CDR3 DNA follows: TGCAGCGCCCCGGGACTAGCGGGGGGACCACCCACAGATACGCAGTATTTT. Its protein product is CSAPGLAGGPPTDTQYF.

CDR3 amino acids: CASSPPGTPYTQYF. In DNA, the CDR3 is TGTGCCAGCAGCCCCCCCGGGACCCCGTATACGCAGTATTTT. The chain is built from TRBV3-1 and TRBJ2-3; D tentatively fits TRBD1 or TRBD2 (5 bases each). V gave up 4 bases and J gave up 7 bases, with 15 bases separating them. CDR1 and CDR2 (germline): LGHDT, YNNKEL (reference sequence). The CDR3 has 14 amino acids.

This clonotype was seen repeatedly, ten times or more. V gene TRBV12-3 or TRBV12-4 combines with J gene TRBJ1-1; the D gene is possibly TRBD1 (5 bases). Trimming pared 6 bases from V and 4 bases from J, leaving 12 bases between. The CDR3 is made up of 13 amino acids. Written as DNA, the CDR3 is TGTGCCAGCAGCGAGTCCGGGGGCACTGAAGCTTTCTTT. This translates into CASSESGGTEAFF.

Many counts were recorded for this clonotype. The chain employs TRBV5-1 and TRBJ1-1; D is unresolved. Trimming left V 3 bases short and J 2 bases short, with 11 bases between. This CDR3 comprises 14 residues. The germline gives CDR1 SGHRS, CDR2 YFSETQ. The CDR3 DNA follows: TGCGCCAGCAGCTCCCTCCCCCCCAACACTGAAGCTTTCTTT. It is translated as CASSSLPPNTEAFF.

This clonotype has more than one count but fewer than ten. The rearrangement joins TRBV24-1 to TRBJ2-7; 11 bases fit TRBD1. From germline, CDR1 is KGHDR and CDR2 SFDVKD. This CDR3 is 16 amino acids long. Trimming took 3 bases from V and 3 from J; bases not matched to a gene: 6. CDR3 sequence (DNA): TGTGCCACCAGTGATCCGGGGACAGGGGGGATCTACGAGCAGTACTTC. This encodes CATSDPGTGGIYEQYF.

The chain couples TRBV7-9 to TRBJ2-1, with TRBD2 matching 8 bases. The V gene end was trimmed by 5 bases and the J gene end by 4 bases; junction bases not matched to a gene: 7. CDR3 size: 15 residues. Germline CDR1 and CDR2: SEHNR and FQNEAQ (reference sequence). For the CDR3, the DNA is TGTGCCAGCAGCCCTCCAGCGGGAGCTTACAATGAGCAGTTCTTC. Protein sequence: CASSPPAGAYNEQFF.

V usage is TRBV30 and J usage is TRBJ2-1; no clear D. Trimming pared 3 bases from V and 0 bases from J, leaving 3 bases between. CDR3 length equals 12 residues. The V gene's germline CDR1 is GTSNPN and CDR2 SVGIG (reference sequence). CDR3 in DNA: TGTGCCTGGAGCGGCTCCTACAATGAGCAGTTCTTC. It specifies CAWSGSYNEQFF.

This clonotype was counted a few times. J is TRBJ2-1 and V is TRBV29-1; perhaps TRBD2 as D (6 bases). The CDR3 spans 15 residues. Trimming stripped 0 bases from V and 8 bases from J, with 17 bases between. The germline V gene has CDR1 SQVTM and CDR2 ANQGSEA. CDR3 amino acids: CSVEDSGPLSDEQFF. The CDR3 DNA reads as TGCAGCGTTGAAGATAGCGGACCCCTTTCCGATGAGCAGTTCTTC.

The CDR3 is CASSVRQGEAYEQYF. The CDR3 region has the DNA TGTGCCAGCAGTGTTAGACAGGGCGAAGCCTACGAGCAGTACTTC. The chain uses TRBV6-4 and TRBJ2-7, with 7 bases matching TRBD1. Germline-derived CDR1 and CDR2 are MRHNA and SNTAGT. The CDR3 is 15 residues long. Losses at the gene ends were 4 bases for V and 2 bases for J; bases not matched to a gene: 8.

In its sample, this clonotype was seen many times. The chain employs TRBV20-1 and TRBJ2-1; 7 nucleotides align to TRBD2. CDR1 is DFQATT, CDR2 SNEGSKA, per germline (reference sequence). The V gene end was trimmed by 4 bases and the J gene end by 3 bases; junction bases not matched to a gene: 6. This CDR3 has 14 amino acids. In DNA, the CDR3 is TGCAGTGCTAAGTCGGCGGGGGACTACAATGAGCAGTTCTTC. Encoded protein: CSAKSAGDYNEQFF.

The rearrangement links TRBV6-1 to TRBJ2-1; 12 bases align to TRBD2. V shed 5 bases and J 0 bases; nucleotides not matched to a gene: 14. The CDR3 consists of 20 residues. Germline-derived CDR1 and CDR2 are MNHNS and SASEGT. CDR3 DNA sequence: TGTGCCAGCAGTAAGGGGGTGGGACTAGCGGGTTCTAGCTCCTACAATGAGCAGTTCTTC. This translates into CASSKGVGLAGSSSYNEQFF.

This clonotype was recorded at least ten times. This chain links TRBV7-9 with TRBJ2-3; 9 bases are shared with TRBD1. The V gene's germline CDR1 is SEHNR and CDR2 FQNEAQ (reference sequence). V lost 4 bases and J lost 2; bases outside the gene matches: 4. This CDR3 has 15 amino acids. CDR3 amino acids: CASSSQGAPTDTQYF. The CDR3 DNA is TGTGCCAGCAGCTCACAGGGGGCGCCCACAGATACGCAGTATTTT.

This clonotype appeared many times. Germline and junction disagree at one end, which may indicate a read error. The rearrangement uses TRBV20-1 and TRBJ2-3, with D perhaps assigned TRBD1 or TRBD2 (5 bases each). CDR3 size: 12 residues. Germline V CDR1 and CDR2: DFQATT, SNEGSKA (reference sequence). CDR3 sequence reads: CSARDLTDTQYF. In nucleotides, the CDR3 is TGCAGCGCTAGGGACCTCACAGATACGCAGTATTTT.

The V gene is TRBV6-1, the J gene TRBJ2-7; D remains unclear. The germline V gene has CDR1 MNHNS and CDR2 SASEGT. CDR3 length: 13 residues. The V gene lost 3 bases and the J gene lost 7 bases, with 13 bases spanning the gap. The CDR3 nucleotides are TGTGCCAGCAGTGAGACATCCGCCCTAGAGCAGTACTTC. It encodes CASSETSALEQYF.

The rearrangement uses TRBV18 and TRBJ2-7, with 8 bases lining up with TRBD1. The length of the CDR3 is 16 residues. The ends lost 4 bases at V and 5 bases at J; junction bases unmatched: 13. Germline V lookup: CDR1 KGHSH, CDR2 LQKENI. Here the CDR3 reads CASSRRLDRGIDEQYF. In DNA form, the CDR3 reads TGTGCCAGCTCACGCCGATTAGACAGGGGTATCGACGAGCAGTACTTC.

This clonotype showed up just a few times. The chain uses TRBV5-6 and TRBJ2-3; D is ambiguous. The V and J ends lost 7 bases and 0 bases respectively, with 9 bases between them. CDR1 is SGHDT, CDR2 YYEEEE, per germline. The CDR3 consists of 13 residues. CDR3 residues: CASGSTSTDTQYF. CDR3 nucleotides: TGTGCCAGCGGGTCGACTAGCACAGATACGCAGTATTTT. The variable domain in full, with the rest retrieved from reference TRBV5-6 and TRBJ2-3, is DAGVTQSPTHLIKTRGQQVTLRCSPKSGHDTVSWYQQALGQGPQFIFQYYEEEERQRGNFPDRFSGHQFPNYSSELNVNALLLGDSALYLCASGSTSTDTQYFGPGTRLTVL.

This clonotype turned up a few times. In DNA, the CDR3 is TGCGCCAGCAGCCAAGATCTTCTAGCCAGCAATGAGCAGTTCTTC. The encoded protein is CASSQDLLASNEQFF. The chain recombines TRBV4-3 with TRBJ2-1, with D perhaps matching TRBD2 (5 bases). Looked up from germline, CDR1 is LGHNA and CDR2 is YSLEER. CDR3 length: 15 residues. The V end lost 0 bases, the J end lost 6 bases, and 12 bases lay between the germline ends.

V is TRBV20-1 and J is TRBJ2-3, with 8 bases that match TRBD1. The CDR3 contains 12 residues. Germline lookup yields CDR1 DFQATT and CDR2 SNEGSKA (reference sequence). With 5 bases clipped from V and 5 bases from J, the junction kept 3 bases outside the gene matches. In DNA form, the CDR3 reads TGCAGTGCTGGGGGACAGGTAGATACGCAGTATTTT. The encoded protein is CSAGGQVDTQYF.

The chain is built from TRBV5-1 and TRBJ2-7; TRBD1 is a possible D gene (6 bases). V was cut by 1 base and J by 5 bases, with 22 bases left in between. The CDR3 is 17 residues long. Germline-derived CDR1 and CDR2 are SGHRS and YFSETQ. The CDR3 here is CASSLIVSGAYGNEQYF. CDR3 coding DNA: TGCGCCAGCAGCTTGATCGTTTCAGGGGCGTATGGAAACGAGCAGTACTTC.